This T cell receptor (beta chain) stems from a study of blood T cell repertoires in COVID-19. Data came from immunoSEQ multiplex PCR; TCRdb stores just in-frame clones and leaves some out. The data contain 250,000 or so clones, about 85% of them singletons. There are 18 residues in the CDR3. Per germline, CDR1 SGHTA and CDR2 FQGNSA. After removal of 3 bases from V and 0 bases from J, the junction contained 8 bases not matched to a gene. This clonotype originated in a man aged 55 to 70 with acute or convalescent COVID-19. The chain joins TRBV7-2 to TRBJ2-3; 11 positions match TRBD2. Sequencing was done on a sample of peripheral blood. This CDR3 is CASSFRSSGGTSTDTQYF. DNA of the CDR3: TGTGCCAGCAGCTTTCGGTCTAGCGGGGGGACTAGCACAGATACGCAGTATTTT.